This T cell receptor beta chain was sequenced in a study of OX40 agonist ivuxolimab in advanced cancers. The study's findings and limits: Among T cells, CD8+ cells averaged more expanded clones than CD4+ cells. Low clonal expansion, among the lowest seen, marked partial responders at 0.1-3.0 mg/kg. No antigen was identified for the clonally expanded peripheral T cells.

Produced via immunoSEQ multiplex PCR; TCRdb's table is partial and in-frame only. Of 30,000 to 45,000 clones in the sample, roughly 91% were seen once. The V end lost 4 bases, the J end lost 2 bases, and 9 bases lay between the germline ends. The CDR3 totals 14 residues. CDR1 is SEHNR, CDR2 FQNEAQ, per germline (reference sequence). Details on this clone: Its target is not known.

Sequenced material: CD4+ or CD8+ T cells sorted from blood, taken in a trial of the OX40 agonist ivuxolimab. The clonotype originates from an adult with an advanced solid tumor such as melanoma, head and neck, liver or kidney cancer. The chain carries TRBV7-9 and TRBJ2-1; D is unclear. The CDR3 loop is CASSSVLTYNEQFF. The CDR3 DNA reads as TGTGCCAGCAGCTCGGTACTCACCTACAATGAGCAGTTCTTC.